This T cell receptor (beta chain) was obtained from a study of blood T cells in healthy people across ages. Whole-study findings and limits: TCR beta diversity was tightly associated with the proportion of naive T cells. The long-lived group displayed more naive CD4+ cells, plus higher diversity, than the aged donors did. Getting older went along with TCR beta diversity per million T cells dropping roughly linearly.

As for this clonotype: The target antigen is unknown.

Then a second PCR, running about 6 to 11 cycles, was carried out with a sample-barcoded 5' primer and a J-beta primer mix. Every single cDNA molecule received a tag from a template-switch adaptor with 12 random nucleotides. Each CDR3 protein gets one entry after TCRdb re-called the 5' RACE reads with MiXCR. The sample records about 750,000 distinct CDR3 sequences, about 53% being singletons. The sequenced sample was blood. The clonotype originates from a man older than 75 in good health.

This chain's CDR3 is CASSYRQGDYSPLHF. For the CDR3, the DNA is TGTGCCAGCAGTTACAGACAGGGGGACTATTCACCCCTCCACTTT. The chain carries TRBV6-6 and TRBJ1-6; TRBD1 agrees at 9 bases. The length of the CDR3 is 15 residues. CDR1 and CDR2 from the germline V gene are MNHNY and SVGAGI (reference sequence). Losses at the gene ends were 2 bases for V and 8 bases for J; bases not matched to a gene: 4.